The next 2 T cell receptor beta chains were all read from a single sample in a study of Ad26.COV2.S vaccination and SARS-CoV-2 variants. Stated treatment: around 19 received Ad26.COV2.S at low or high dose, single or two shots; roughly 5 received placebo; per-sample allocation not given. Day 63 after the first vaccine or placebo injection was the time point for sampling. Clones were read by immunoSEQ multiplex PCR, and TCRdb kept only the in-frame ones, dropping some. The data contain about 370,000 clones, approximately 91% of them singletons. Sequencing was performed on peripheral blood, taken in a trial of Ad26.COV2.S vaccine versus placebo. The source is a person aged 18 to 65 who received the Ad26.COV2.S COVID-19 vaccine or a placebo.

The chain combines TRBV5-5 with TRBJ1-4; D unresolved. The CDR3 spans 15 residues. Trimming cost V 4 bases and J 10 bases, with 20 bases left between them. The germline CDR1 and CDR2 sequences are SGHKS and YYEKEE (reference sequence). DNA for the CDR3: TGTGCCAGCAGCCCAGAGACCCCAGGCTATGGAAAACTGTTTTTT. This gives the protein CASSPETPGYGKLFF.

CDR3 nucleotides: TGTGCCACCAGCAGAGTGGGGCGAACCGGGGAGCTGTTTTTT. This gives the protein CATSRVGRTGELFF. The V gene is TRBV15, the J gene TRBJ2-2, with a tentative D call TRBD1 (5 bases). V shed 1 base and J shed 5 bases, with 8 bases lying between them. The CDR3 covers 14 residues. Germline V gives CDR1 LNHNV, CDR2 YYDKDF (reference sequence).